This entry is about one T cell receptor beta chain. Method: immunoSEQ multiplex PCR; TCRdb's copy keeps in-frame clones and lacks some. The sample has around 120,000 clones; roughly 94% are singletons. CDR3 length: 14 amino acids. Germline assignment: CDR1 MNHNS and CDR2 SASEGT. Trimming removed 2 bases at V and 8 bases at J, with 13 bases between. The record originates from a study of siplizumab effects on memory and regulatory T cells. This sequence was found in a human donor in good health. Specimen: non-Treg CD4+ T cells sorted from blood. The chain has TRBV6-1 and TRBJ2-1; D gene uncertain. CDR3 bases: TGTGCCAGCAGTGAATATGTAGGGTCGGATGAGCAGTTCTTC. Protein sequence: CASSEYVGSDEQFF.